One and the same sample provided the 19 T cell receptor beta chains below, sequenced in a study of response to subunit inactivated influenza vaccine listed by TCRdb under 2018. Library generation was performed with RT-PCR. The data were produced on an Illumina HiSeq 2500. TCRdb reran the public reads through fastp at Q25 and MiXCR, keeping productive beta chains. Identical CDR3 protein sequences are pooled into one entry, listed with their most common genes and DNA. The sample table holds roughly 540,000 distinct CDR3 sequences, of which around a quarter were seen once. The leading ten clones occupy approximately 3% of the sample. These data were also reused for a study on T cells expressing NK-cell markers. Taken from the second paper: 5'RACE template switching, by which a universal primer site and unique molecular identifiers were added, was used to make TCR beta cDNA libraries.

This material consisted of CD4+ T cells sorted from PBMCs, taken roughly 12 days after vaccination. The receptors originated from a man aged 50 to 59 who received an inactivated influenza vaccine. Donor details come from another sample of the same person, matched by shared clones.

The chain has TRBV10-2 and TRBJ2-7; D is undetermined. This CDR3 has 17 residues. In germline, CDR1 is WSHSY, CDR2 SAAADI. Trimming stripped 3 bases from V and 1 base from J, with 19 bases between. CDR3 in amino acids: CASSDRFRSVGSYEQYF. CDR3 bases: TGCGCCAGCAGTGACCGGTTTCGGTCGGTGGGATCCTACGAGCAGTACTTC.

This sequence joins TRBV2 and TRBJ1-5; D uncertain. Germline-derived CDR1 and CDR2 are SNHLY and FYNNEI. The length of the CDR3 is 12 residues. Trimming pared 1 base from V and 7 bases from J, leaving 5 bases between. CDR3: CASSEEWQPQHF. As DNA, the CDR3 is TGTGCCAGCAGTGAAGAGTGGCAGCCCCAGCATTTT. The full variable domain, in which reference TRBV2 and TRBJ1-5 provide the parts outside the CDR3, is EPEVTQTPSHQVTQMGQEVILRCVPISNHLYFYWYRQILGQKVEFLVSFYNNEISEKSEIFDDQFSVERPDGSNFTLKIRSTKLEDSAMYFCASSEEWQPQHFGDGTRLSIL.

This clonotype was found a few times. DNA of the CDR3: TGCGCCAGCAGCTTGGCACAGGGGGCCGATACGCAGTATTTT. As protein: CASSLAQGADTQYF. V and J are TRBV5-1 and TRBJ2-3; 9 nucleotides agree with TRBD1. This CDR3 has 14 amino acids. Germline CDR1 reads SGHRS; CDR2 reads YFSETQ. The V segment lost 0 bases and the J segment 6 bases; nucleotides outside the gene matches: 2. Variable domain in full (rest from reference TRBV5-1 and TRBJ2-3): KAGVTQTPRYLIKTRGQQVTLSCSPISGHRSVSWYQQTPGQGLQFLFEYFSETQRNKGNFPGRFSGRQFSNSRSEMNVSTLELGDSALYLCASSLAQGADTQYFGPGTRLTVL.

This chain joins TRBV29-1 and TRBJ2-2, with 9 nucleotides matching TRBD2. CDR1 SQVTM and CDR2 ANQGSEA come from the germline V gene. J lost 6 bases, V lost 5 bases, and 7 bases had no gene match. This CDR3 comprises 14 residues. The CDR3 is CSVYFTSGPGELFF. The CDR3 DNA sequence: TGCAGCGTTTACTTTACTAGCGGGCCCGGGGAGCTGTTTTTT.

The chain recombines TRBV4-2 with TRBJ1-5; 9 bases align to TRBD1. CDR1 is LGHNA, CDR2 YNFKEQ, per germline. The CDR3 consists of 16 residues. J was trimmed by 2 bases and V by 4 bases; bases with no gene match: 6. The CDR3 DNA reads as TGTGCCAGCAGCCCCACCACAGGGGGCGGCAATCAGCCCCAGCATTTT. Encoded protein: CASSPTTGGGNQPQHF.

V is TRBV14 and J is TRBJ2-2; 10 nucleotides agree with TRBD2. CDR1 and CDR2 from the germline V gene are SGHDN and FVKESK. The CDR3 covers 16 residues. Trimming removed 5 bases from V and 4 bases from J; junction bases left unmatched: 7. The CDR3 protein is CASSFSGRAGTGELFF. CDR3 DNA: TGTGCCAGCAGCTTCAGCGGGAGGGCCGGCACCGGGGAGCTGTTTTTT.

This clonotype has just one count. This chain connects TRBV24-1 to TRBJ1-1, with unresolved D. V shed 0 bases and J shed 8 bases, with 9 bases lying between them. Germline assignment: CDR1 KGHDR and CDR2 SFDVKD. The CDR3 loop spans 13 amino acids. CDR3 nucleotides: TGTGCCACCAGTGATTTGGGGGAGAGGGAAGCTTTCTTT. This translates into CATSDLGEREAFF.

The rearrangement uses TRBV12-3 or TRBV12-4 and TRBJ2-3; no definite D call. The CDR3 length is 15 residues. V lost 7 bases to trimming and J lost 2 bases, with 16 bases between them. The CDR3, as DNA: TGTGCCAGCATTCCGATATATACCCCCACAGATACGCAGTATTTT. The encoded protein is CASIPIYTPTDTQYF.

The J gene is TRBJ2-4, the V gene TRBV24-1; D is undetermined. Deletions cut 3 bases from V and 1 base from J, with 6 bases between. The germline V gene has CDR1 KGHDR and CDR2 SFDVKD. This CDR3 comprises 14 residues. The CDR3 coding sequence is TGTGCCACCAGTGATCCGGCGGCCAAAAACATTCAGTACTTC. It translates to CATSDPAAKNIQYF.

The genes are TRBV3-1 and TRBJ1-1; D remains unclear. CDR1 and CDR2 (germline): LGHDT, YNNKEL (reference sequence). CDR3 length: 13 residues. V lost 1 base and J 2 bases, leaving 5 bases between the germline ends. The chain's CDR3 is CASSQVVNTEAFF. CDR3 coding DNA: TGTGCCAGCAGCCAAGTTGTAAACACTGAAGCTTTCTTT.

This clonotype was observed a few times. The chain combines TRBV18 with TRBJ2-2; D is undetermined. The CDR3 extends over 15 amino acids. Germline CDR1 reads KGHSH; CDR2 reads LQKENI. V was pared by 0 bases and J by 6 bases, with 11 bases between. CDR3 protein: CASSPPQIKAGELFF. CDR3 nucleotides: TGTGCCAGCTCACCACCTCAGATTAAGGCCGGGGAGCTGTTTTTT.

The CDR3 DNA sequence: TGTGCCAGCAGTCTAGCGGGACTAGCGGATACGCAGTATTTT. Amino acid sequence: CASSLAGLADTQYF. The J gene is TRBJ2-3, the V gene TRBV7-2, with 10 bases fitting TRBD2. In germline, CDR1 is SGHTA, CDR2 FQGNSA. This CDR3 spans 14 amino acids. Germline trimming cut 6 bases from V and 6 bases from J; bases unmatched to any gene: 6. Based on the CDR3 plus reference TRBV7-2 and TRBJ2-3, the full variable domain is GAGVSQSPSNKVTEKGKDVELRCDPISGHTALYWYRQSLGQGLEFLIYFQGNSAPDKSGLPSDRFSAERTGGSVSTLTIQRTQQEDSAVYLCASSLAGLADTQYFGPGTRLTVL.

In this sample, this clonotype turned up a few times. The V and J genes are TRBV29-1 and TRBJ1-2; D ambiguous. V shed 8 bases and J shed 4 bases, with 11 bases lying between them. CDR3 size: 11 residues. Per germline, CDR1 SQVTM and CDR2 ANQGSEA. CDR3 amino acids: CSTMDGYGYTF. CDR3 DNA: TGCAGCACAATGGACGGCTATGGCTACACCTTC.

The rearrangement joins TRBV29-1 to TRBJ1-6; weak D call: TRBD1 (5 bases). CDR1 and CDR2 from the germline V gene are SQVTM and ANQGSEA. The CDR3 consists of 14 residues. V lost 5 bases and J lost 5, with 13 bases in between. CDR3 coding DNA: TGCAGCGTTCGCGGGACGGGGGATAATTCACCCCTCCACTTT. It specifies CSVRGTGDNSPLHF.

This clonotype was picked up a small number of times. The V and J genes are TRBV29-1 and TRBJ1-1, with 7 nucleotides matching TRBD1. The CDR3 runs 13 residues. The J segment lost 5 bases and the V segment lost 7 bases, leaving 10 bases of the junction unmatched. Germline CDR1 is SQVTM and CDR2 is ANQGSEA. For the CDR3, the DNA is TGCAGCGCCTGGACAGGAATAGGGACTGAAGCTTTCTTT. The encoded protein is CSAWTGIGTEAFF.

This clonotype was seen a few times. The chain joins TRBV7-6 to TRBJ2-2; TRBD2 matches at 9 bases. Trimming cost V 5 bases and J 5 bases; bases outside gene matches: 6. From germline, CDR1 is SGHVS and CDR2 FNYEAQ. This CDR3 contains 15 residues. The CDR3 region is CASSGRGGRTGELFF. DNA of the CDR3: TGTGCCAGCAGCGGGCGGGGGGGCCGAACCGGGGAGCTGTTTTTT.

The rearrangement joins TRBV20-1 to TRBJ2-1; maybe TRBD1 (5 bases). This CDR3 region has 13 residues. Germline CDR1 and CDR2: DFQATT and SNEGSKA (reference sequence). The CDR3 here is CRPVRGQNNEQFF. The CDR3 region has the DNA TGCAGACCCGTAAGGGGCCAAAACAATGAGCAGTTCTTC.

The chain employs TRBV30 and TRBJ1-5, with D uncertain. V was cut by 2 bases and J by 11 bases, with 13 bases left in between. This CDR3 is built from 12 residues. Germline assignment: CDR1 GTSNPN and CDR2 SVGIG (reference sequence). CDR3 amino acids: CAWSRGLEAQHF. The CDR3 DNA sequence: TGTGCCTGGAGTCGAGGACTGGAGGCCCAGCATTTT.

This chain joins TRBV29-1 and TRBJ2-7; 9 bases agree with TRBD1. CDR1 and CDR2 (germline): SQVTM, ANQGSEA. With 2 bases clipped from V and 3 bases from J, the junction kept 2 bases outside the gene matches. The CDR3 runs to 13 residues. In DNA form, the CDR3 reads TGCAGCGTTGAAACGACAGGGGGCTACGAGCAGTACTTC. This gives the protein CSVETTGGYEQYF.